This T cell receptor beta chain emerged from a study of cytomegalovirus exposure and HLA in healthy donors. The trim removed 3 bases at V and 0 bases at J, leaving 6 bases unmatched. The length of the CDR3 is 17 residues. Germline V lookup: CDR1 SGHKS, CDR2 YYEKEE (reference sequence). Libraries were prepared by immunoSEQ multiplex PCR; TCRdb keeps only in-frame clonotypes and omits some of them. The sample has roughly 79,000 clones, 85% to 95% seen once. This sequence joins TRBV5-5 and TRBJ1-2; 12 bases map to TRBD1. The sequencing input was PBMCs. This clonotype was obtained from a man between 18 and 29 years old in good health and CMV-seronegative. CDR3 bases: TGTGCCAGCAGCTCAAGGGACAGGGGGCCCCCTAACTATGGCTACACCTTC. Translated: CASSSRDRGPPNYGYTF. The whole variable domain, remainder taken from reference TRBV5-5 and TRBJ1-2, is DAGVTQSPTHLIKTRGQQVTLRCSPISGHKSVSWYQQVLGQGPQFIFQYYEKEERGRGNFPDRFSARQFPNYSSELNVNALLLGDSALYLCASSSRDRGPPNYGYTFGSGTRLTVV.